This entry lists 27 T cell receptor beta chains sequenced from one sample in a study of early T cells in non-severe SARS-CoV-2 infection. From the 5' RACE reads, TCRdb called clonotypes with MiXCR, one entry per CDR3 protein. The data contain under 85,000 distinct CDR3 sequences, more than 13% of them singletons. Specimen: whole blood. The receptors here all came from an adult who was a healthcare worker with PCR-confirmed SARS-CoV-2 infection or an uninfected control (not recorded which).

This clonotype was picked up a small number of times. J is TRBJ2-3 and V is TRBV20-1, with TRBD1 as a possible D gene (6 bases). Per the germline V gene, CDR1 is DFQATT and CDR2 is SNEGSKA (reference sequence). With 5 bases removed from V and 2 bases from J, the gap between germline ends came to 11 bases. The CDR3 covers 13 residues. CDR3 sequence: CSAQQGPTDTQYF. The CDR3 DNA reads TGCAGTGCTCAACAGGGACCCACAGATACGCAGTATTTT.

This clonotype was observed at least ten times. The CDR3 loop is CSVEGGSFRNEQFF. Written as DNA, the CDR3 is TGCAGCGTTGAAGGGGGGAGTTTTCGCAATGAGCAGTTCTTC. V is TRBV29-1 and J is TRBJ2-1; TRBD1 or TRBD2 may be the D gene (5 bases each). The CDR3 runs 14 residues. Trimming left V 1 base short and J 6 bases short, with 13 bases between. Germline CDR1 and CDR2: SQVTM and ANQGSEA.

The gene calls are TRBV11-2 and TRBJ2-7; unclear D gene. Trimming left V 1 base short and J 2 bases short, with 6 bases between. The CDR3 sequence is 13 residues long. Per germline, CDR1 SGHAT and CDR2 FQNNGV. CDR3 coding DNA: TGTGCCAGCAGCTTAGTCAGGCCCTACGAGCAGTACTTC. Translating gives CASSLVRPYEQYF.

This clonotype was seen many times. The chain joins TRBV7-2 to TRBJ1-2; D remains ambiguous. CDR1 is SGHTA, CDR2 FQGNSA, per germline. Trimming removed 0 bases from V and 8 bases from J, with 19 bases in between. CDR3 length: 16 amino acids. The CDR3 DNA sequence: TGTGCCAGCAGCTTAGCGCTAGACGGCCAAAGTAAAGGCTACACCTTC. This codes for CASSLALDGQSKGYTF.

The sample holds many counts of this clonotype. The V call is TRBV11-2, the J call TRBJ2-5, with D perhaps TRBD2 (5 bases). Trimming shortened V by 2 bases and J by 1 base, and 8 bases separated the two germline ends. The V gene's germline CDR1 is SGHAT and CDR2 FQNNGV. There are 14 residues in the CDR3. The CDR3 protein is CASSLQRFQETQYF. The CDR3 DNA follows: TGTGCCAGCAGCTTACAGCGGTTCCAAGAGACCCAGTACTTC.

V is TRBV7-8 and J is TRBJ1-5, with D possibly being TRBD1 (5 bases). Germline V lookup: CDR1 SGHVS, CDR2 FQNEAQ. Between the trimmed V and J ends, which lost 4 bases and 5 bases, there was a span of 9 bases. CDR3 size: 13 residues. CDR3 DNA: TGTGCCAGCAGCTCAGACAGCGATCAGCCCCAGCATTTT. Protein sequence: CASSSDSDQPQHF.

This clonotype occurred many times. The gene calls are TRBV6-5 and TRBJ2-1, with D perhaps matching TRBD1 (6 bases). CDR3 length: 14 residues. Per the germline V gene, CDR1 is MNHEY and CDR2 is SVGAGI. Trimming cost V 6 bases and J 0 bases, with 9 bases left between them. The CDR3 spells CASSRDISYNEQFF. Here the CDR3 DNA reads TGTGCCAGCAGCCGGGACATCTCCTACAATGAGCAGTTCTTC.

The gene calls are TRBV20-1 and TRBJ2-5; 9 bases agree with TRBD2. The germline V gene encodes CDR1 DFQATT and CDR2 SNEGSKA (reference sequence). J was trimmed by 4 bases and V by 1 base; bases with no gene match: 1. This CDR3 spans 13 amino acids. This CDR3 is CSARVAGVETQYF. CDR3 in DNA: TGCAGTGCTAGAGTAGCGGGGGTAGAGACCCAGTACTTC.

V gene TRBV12-3 or TRBV12-4 combines with J gene TRBJ2-7, with 7 bases lining up with TRBD1. The V segment lost 6 bases and the J segment 5 bases; nucleotides outside the gene matches: 16. The CDR3 runs 16 residues. CDR3 in DNA: TGTGCCAGCAGCCCCATTACAGGGGATAGCCTAGACGAGCAGTACTTC. Translated: CASSPITGDSLDEQYF.

There are a few counts of this clonotype. The chain uses TRBV27 and TRBJ1-2; the D gene is possibly TRBD1 (6 bases). Trimming pared 5 bases from V and 6 bases from J, leaving 16 bases between. The CDR3 loop spans 14 amino acids. The germline V gene encodes CDR1 MNHEY and CDR2 SMNVEV (reference sequence). CDR3 region: CASSPVGGANGYTF. The CDR3 coding sequence is TGTGCCAGCAGTCCCGTGGGGGGGGCTAATGGCTACACCTTC.

The chain uses TRBV2 and TRBJ1-5; TRBD1 might be the D (5 bases). The CDR3 has 14 amino acids. Trimming took off 4 bases at V and 4 bases at J, with 11 bases between the two ends. The germline V gene encodes CDR1 SNHLY and CDR2 FYNNEI. The CDR3 loop reads CASSGGRNNQPQHF. For the CDR3, the DNA is TGTGCCAGCAGTGGGGGCAGAAATAATCAGCCCCAGCATTTT.

This clonotype was counted only a few times. V is TRBV6-2 or TRBV6-3 and J is TRBJ1-1; no reliable D call. Germline lookup yields CDR1 MNHEY and CDR2 SVGEGT. The CDR3 has 13 amino acids. V was cut by 0 bases and J by 1 base, with 3 bases left in between. The CDR3 nucleotides are TGTGCCAGCAGTTACTCGACGAACACTGAAGCTTTCTTT. It translates to CASSYSTNTEAFF.

This clonotype has ten or more counts. This chain links TRBV12-3 or TRBV12-4 with TRBJ2-3; D possibly corresponds to TRBD1 (6 bases). The CDR3 loop spans 17 amino acids. Trimming took 7 bases from V and 5 from J, leaving 25 bases between them. The CDR3 region is CASTRHMGQSHRDTQYF. CDR3 in DNA: TGTGCCAGCACCCGCCATATGGGACAATCCCACCGAGATACGCAGTATTTT.

This clonotype came up a few times. V gene TRBV5-1 combines with J gene TRBJ2-1; D might be TRBD1 or TRBD2, each matching 5 bases. The CDR3 is 15 amino acids. V lost 3 bases to trimming and J lost 4 bases, with 14 bases between them. CDR1 is SGHRS and CDR2 is YFSETQ in the germline V gene. CDR3 protein: CASSWGRREYNEQFF. CDR3 coding DNA: TGCGCCAGCAGCTGGGGGAGACGGGAATACAATGAGCAGTTCTTC.

The V gene is TRBV12-3 or TRBV12-4, the J gene TRBJ2-2; no reliable D call. Between the trimmed V and J ends, which lost 6 bases and 2 bases, there was a span of 1 base. The CDR3 covers 11 residues. Here the CDR3 reads CASSNTGELFF. CDR3 DNA sequence: TGTGCCAGCAGCAACACCGGGGAGCTGTTTTTT.

This chain joins TRBV28 and TRBJ2-3; D is uncertain. The CDR3 runs to 11 residues. Germline lookup yields CDR1 MDHEN and CDR2 SYDVKM. The ends were cut back, 8 bases at V and 5 bases at J, with 8 bases in the middle. In DNA, the CDR3 is TGTGCCAGCTATCGGGTAGATACGCAGTATTTT. Its protein is CASYRVDTQYF.

The chain joins TRBV4-3 to TRBJ2-7; 7 bases fit TRBD2. The V gene end was trimmed by 3 bases and the J gene end by 7 bases; junction bases not matched to a gene: 18. The length of the CDR3 is 17 residues. From germline, CDR1 is LGHNA and CDR2 YSLEER. Written as DNA, the CDR3 is TGCGCCAGCAGCCAGGGGGTTGGTGTATCAGGGAGGGTGGAGCAGTACTTC. Encoded protein: CASSQGVGVSGRVEQYF.

J is TRBJ2-1 and V is TRBV28, with TRBD2 matching over 7 bases. The CDR3 loop spans 16 amino acids. From germline, CDR1 is MDHEN and CDR2 SYDVKM. Trimming cost V 5 bases and J 4 bases; bases outside gene matches: 11. The CDR3 here is CASSDPSSGIYNEQFF. CDR3 in DNA: TGTGCCAGCAGTGACCCTTCTAGCGGTATATACAATGAGCAGTTCTTC.

V and J are TRBV19 and TRBJ2-3, with D unclear. Trimming stripped 5 bases from V and 2 bases from J, with 17 bases between. The CDR3 loop spans 16 amino acids. Germline V CDR1 and CDR2: LNHDA, SQIVND (reference sequence). The CDR3 spells CASSPDLRSLTDTQYF. The CDR3 DNA reads TGTGCCAGTAGTCCGGACCTTCGATCCCTCACAGATACGCAGTATTTT.

This clonotype was seen repeatedly, ten times or more. The rearrangement links TRBV5-1 to TRBJ1-1; D is perhaps TRBD1 (6 bases). Per the germline V gene, CDR1 is SGHRS and CDR2 is YFSETQ. Trimming took off 3 bases at V and 0 bases at J, with 15 bases between the two ends. The CDR3 contains 16 residues. CDR3 region: CASSYTGPPMNTEAFF. The CDR3 nucleotides read TGCGCCAGCAGCTACACAGGGCCACCCATGAACACTGAAGCTTTCTTT.

Only a few counts were recorded for this clonotype. This chain connects TRBV18 to TRBJ1-1; D is unclear. Germline loops: CDR1 KGHSH, CDR2 LQKENI. Deletions cut 2 bases from V and 4 bases from J, with 5 bases between. The CDR3 sequence is 12 residues long. CDR3 nucleotide sequence: TGTGCCAGCTCACCAGTCGGCACTGAAGCTTTCTTT. Translating gives CASSPVGTEAFF.

The chain is built from TRBV6-5 and TRBJ2-5, with 7 bases fitting TRBD1. Germline assignment: CDR1 MNHEY and CDR2 SVGAGI. This CDR3 is 14 amino acids long. The junction had 6 bases not matched to a gene; V was cut back by 6 bases and J by 2 bases. CDR3 nucleotide sequence: TGTGCCAGCAGCGCCGGACAGGCACAAGAGACCCAGTACTTC. It specifies CASSAGQAQETQYF.

The V gene is TRBV29-1, the J gene TRBJ2-7; D is tentatively TRBD1 or TRBD2 (6 bases each). This CDR3 has 12 amino acids. V was shortened by 7 bases and J by 7 bases, with 17 bases between the two germline ends. In germline, CDR1 is SQVTM, CDR2 ANQGSEA. CDR3 in DNA: TGCAGCGCCAGGAGGGGGACGGAGGAGCAGTACTTC. This encodes CSARRGTEEQYF.

This clonotype was counted many times. This chain uses TRBV7-9 with TRBJ1-3; TRBD1 agrees at 7 bases. Looked up from germline, CDR1 is SEHNR and CDR2 is FQNEAQ (reference sequence). This CDR3 is 15 amino acids long. The V segment lost 0 bases and the J segment 5 bases; nucleotides outside the gene matches: 4. DNA of the CDR3: TGTGCCAGCAGCTTAGCAGGGGGCGACAGAAACACCATATATTTT. The encoded protein is CASSLAGGDRNTIYF.

The CDR3 bases are TGTGCCAGCAGTGATTATAGCGTGGATGGCTACACCTTC. Translation gives CASSDYSVDGYTF. The chain joins TRBV25-1 to TRBJ1-2; D not certain. Germline V CDR1 and CDR2: MGHDK, SYGVNS. V was pared by 3 bases and J by 6 bases, with 11 bases between. CDR3 size: 13 residues.

This rearrangement joins TRBV11-1 to TRBJ2-7; tentative D call: TRBD1 (7 bases). V was cut by 5 bases and J by 3 bases, with 17 bases left in between. This CDR3 is 15 amino acids long. Germline loops: CDR1 SGHAT, CDR2 FQDESV (reference sequence). CDR3 residues: CASSDLQGRHYEQYF. For the CDR3, the DNA is TGTGCCAGCAGCGATTTACAGGGGAGGCACTACGAGCAGTACTTC.

A few counts support this clonotype. The chain has TRBV15 and TRBJ2-1; D gene unclear. Germline V gene sequence: CDR1 LNHNV, CDR2 YYDKDF (reference sequence). The V end lost 0 bases, the J end lost 6 bases, and 6 bases lay between the germline ends. CDR3 length equals 13 residues. This CDR3 reads CATSRDLCNEQFF. CDR3 DNA: TGTGCCACCAGCAGAGATCTCTGCAATGAGCAGTTCTTC.